This TCR beta chain was recovered during a study of shared clonotypes between healthy human individuals. Ten or more counts support this clone. V shed 7 bases and J 3 bases; nucleotides not matched to a gene: 24. Germline CDR1 is MDHEN and CDR2 is SYDVKM. The CDR3 contains 19 residues. Here immunoSEQ multiplex PCR was the method, and the copy in TCRdb shows in-frame clones only, minus some. The table records nearly 1 million clones, 70% to 85% of them present only once. This sequence joins TRBV28 and TRBJ2-7; 7 nucleotides match TRBD1. This receptor was obtained from a man younger than 35 in good health. Material for sequencing was memory CD4+ T cells sorted from blood. Stated subset: CD45RA-negative fraction. DNA for the CDR3: TGTGCCAGCACATTCGGCGAGACAGGGACCGGTAGGCTCCTCTACGAGCAGTACTTC. Protein product: CASTFGETGTGRLLYEQYF.